The clone carrying this TCR beta chain appeared once. The sample comes from a study of blood T cell repertoires in COVID-19. Across the study: The study drew acute and convalescent COVID-19 samples from the United States, Italy and Spain. T cells, B-cell-depleted T cells, or PBMCs provided the cDNA or gDNA that served as material.

Under the authors' procedure: Reference gene primers were amplified, and this amplification served to estimate nucleated cell counts. Method: immunoSEQ multiplex PCR; TCRdb's copy keeps in-frame clones and lacks some. That table gives V, J and clone size, and the DNA gave D and trimming. The top ten hold about 37% of the sample, which has 120,000 to 150,000 clones, more than 75% seen once. V lost 2 bases and J lost 6, with 15 bases in between. The CDR3 sequence is 15 residues long. CDR1 is MNHNS, CDR2 SASEGT, per germline. Sequencing was done on a sample of peripheral blood. The chain combines TRBV6-1 with TRBJ2-3; a weak D match, TRBD1 (5 bases). The clonotype was recovered from a man over 45 who had recovered from COVID-19. The CDR3 DNA reads as TGTGCCAGCAGTGAATTGACAGCTCACGTGGATACGCAGTATTTT. As protein: CASSELTAHVDTQYF.